The 17 T cell receptor beta chains reported below all come from one sample, sequenced in a study of tissue T cells after allogeneic stem cell transplantation. Repertoires were generated with immunoSEQ multiplex PCR, while TCRdb's copy carries only in-frame clones and drops some. The table has under 3,000 clones, roughly 66% seen once; the top ten hold over 4%. Sequencing was carried out using gut tissue. The receptors originated from a female BALB/c mouse in good health. Mouse MHC haplotype: H2-d.

Only a few counts were recorded for this clone. The genes are named according to mouse. The observed sequence ends 1 residue before the CDR3 terminus, with the missing tail filled in from the germline J gene. The V call is TRBV17, the J call TRBJ1-4; D is unclear. Germline CDR1 and CDR2: MNHDT and YYDKIL. The CDR3 consists of 13 residues. Trimming removed 4 bases at V and 0 bases at J, with 3 bases between. Partial CDR3 DNA: TGTGCTAGCAGTACAGTTTCCAACGAAAGATTATTT. This codes for CASSTVSNERLF. The complete CDR3 protein is CASSTVSNERLFF.

Notes on this clone: Gene names denote mouse genes. The read ends 1 residue early relative to the CDR3; the germline J gene fills the gap. V is TRBV13-1 and J is TRBJ2-7; the match to TRBD1 covers 10 bases. Germline CDR1 reads NSHNY; CDR2 reads SYGAGN. The CDR3 covers 14 residues. Trimming at V came to 2 bases and at J to 6 bases, leaving 5 bases not matched to a gene. The CDR3 region is CASSDETGGSEQYF. The sequenced CDR3 bases are TGTGCCAGCAGTGACGAGACAGGGGGCAGTGAACAGTAC.

Notes on this clone: Gene names follow the mouse nomenclature. Sequencing ends 1 residue short of the CDR3 end; the germline J gene provides the rest. The chain employs TRBV19 and TRBJ2-1, with TRBD2 identical over 11 bases. In germline, CDR1 is FNHDT, CDR2 SITEND (reference sequence). This CDR3 spans 14 amino acids. The J segment lost 6 bases and the V segment lost 5 bases, leaving 4 bases of the junction unmatched. The CDR3 protein is CASRRLGGFAEQFF. CDR3 DNA (partial): TGTGCCAGCAGGCGACTGGGGGGGTTTGCTGAGCAGTTC.

Points on this clone: The gene names here belong to mouse. The read falls 1 residue short of the CDR3 end, and the missing part is taken from the germline J gene. The chain is built from TRBV2 and TRBJ2-4; a possible D gene is TRBD2 (6 bases). CDR3 size: 15 residues. Germline CDR1 reads LGHNA; CDR2 reads YSYQKL. V lost 3 bases and J lost 2, with 12 bases in between. CDR3 DNA (partial): TGTGCCAGCAGCCAGCACTGGGCCTCTCAAAACACCTTGTAC. Protein sequence: CASSQHWASQNTLY. The full CDR3 is CASSQHWASQNTLYF.

A remark on this clone: Gene names refer to mouse genes. Coverage ceases 1 residue before the CDR3 finishes, and the germline J gene fills in the end. V usage is TRBV17 and J usage is TRBJ2-3, with a tentative D call TRBD2 (6 bases). The CDR3 length is 16 residues. Germline V lookup: CDR1 MNHDT, CDR2 YYDKIL. Trimming removed 3 bases at V and 0 bases at J, with 13 bases between. This CDR3 is CASSSILGTSAETLYF. Partial CDR3 DNA: TGTGCTAGCAGTAGTATTCTGGGGACTAGTGCAGAAACGCTGTAT.

Worth noting for this clone: Mouse gene names apply. Coverage ceases 1 residue before the CDR3 finishes, and the germline J gene fills in the end. The chain combines TRBV4 with TRBJ1-2; 7 bases align to TRBD1. The length of the CDR3 is 14 residues. Germline lookup yields CDR1 LGHDT and CDR2 YNNKQL (reference sequence). Trimming took 5 bases from V and 0 from J; bases not matched to a gene: 3. The CDR3 DNA, read in part, is TGTGCCAGCAGCCGGGACAGTACAAACTCCGACTACACC. Translated, it gives CASSRDSTNSDYT. The CDR3 as a whole reads CASSRDSTNSDYTF.

Worth noting for this clone: Gene names refer to mouse genes. With the read ending 1 residue before the CDR3 end, the germline J gene is used to fill in that end. The gene calls are TRBV5 and TRBJ2-1; 12 bases fit TRBD2. The V gene end was trimmed by 4 bases and the J gene end by 6 bases; junction bases not matched to a gene: 1. CDR1 is LGHNA and CDR2 is YNLKQL in the germline V gene (reference sequence). This CDR3 is built from 14 residues. The sequenced CDR3 bases are TGTGCCAGCAGCCGACTGGGGGGGCTTGCTGAGCAGTTC. It is translated as CASSRLGGLAEQF. The CDR3 in full is CASSRLGGLAEQFF.

On this clone itself: At one end, the junction sequence differs from germline, possibly due to a read error. Gene names and germline refer to mouse. The sequence runs out 1 residue before the end of the CDR3; the remainder is reconstructed from the germline J gene. Other DNA sequences within the sample encode an identical CDR3. The J gene is TRBJ2-4, the V gene TRBV13-3; 8 bases agree with TRBD2. Germline V gene data show CDR1 as NNHDY and CDR2 as SYVADS. The CDR3 spans 16 residues. The CDR3 reads CASSDAGGRGQNTLYF. CDR3 bases read: TGCGCCAGCAGTGATGCGGGGGGGCGGGGGCAAAACACCTTGTAC.

As regards this clone: The genes and germline here are from mouse. The read terminates 1 residue before the CDR3 end, so the remaining end is supplied by the germline J gene. V is TRBV22 and J is TRBJ2-4; the listed D gene, TRBD2, was not tested against the DNA. TRBV22 is noted as a pseudogene. This CDR3 has 12 residues. The sequenced CDR3 bases are TGTGCCAGAACTGGGGGGGCTAACACCTTGTAC. This sequence encodes CARTGGANTLY. Given in full, the CDR3 is CARTGGANTLYF.

As regards this clone: Mouse gene names and germline throughout. The CDR3 extends 1 residue past the end of the read, so its final part is completed from the germline J gene. The V and J genes are TRBV19 and TRBJ2-5, with 9 bases identical to TRBD2. The CDR3 extends over 14 amino acids. After removal of 5 bases from V and 3 bases from J, the junction contained 4 bases not matched to a gene. Germline V gene sequence: CDR1 FNHDT, CDR2 SITEND (reference sequence). CDR3 DNA (partial): TGTGCCAGCAGGACTGGGGGCGGACAAGACACCCAGTAC. Amino acids: CASRTGGGQDTQY. The whole CDR3 reads CASRTGGGQDTQYF.

This clone occurred once. Gene names refer to mouse genes. With the read ending 1 residue before the CDR3 end, the germline J gene is used to fill in that end. The rearrangement uses TRBV13-2 and TRBJ2-2; 7 nucleotides agree with TRBD1. With V trimmed by 6 bases and J by 4 bases, 0 bases remained unmatched. This CDR3 spans 12 amino acids. Germline V lookup: CDR1 NNHNN, CDR2 SYGAGS (reference sequence). The CDR3 here is CASAGGTGQLYF. The sequenced CDR3 bases are TGTGCCAGCGCAGGGGGCACCGGGCAGCTCTAC.

Notes on this clone: Gene labels here are mouse ones. The CDR3 extends 1 residue past the end of the read, so its final part is completed from the germline J gene. The chain couples TRBV13-2 to TRBJ2-1, with a possible D match to TRBD1 (5 bases). CDR3 size: 14 residues. Germline loops: CDR1 NNHNN, CDR2 SYGAGS (reference sequence). V lost 2 bases and J lost 10, with 16 bases in between. Partial CDR3 DNA: TGTGCCAGCGGTGAGGAGACAGCGCCTGAGGAGCAGTTC. Protein sequence: CASGEETAPEEQF. The full CDR3 protein reads CASGEETAPEEQFF.

This clone was seen just once. An end of the junction differs from the germline gene, which may be a read error. Germline and genes: mouse. The CDR3 is cut off 1 residue early in the read; its end comes from the germline J gene. This chain connects TRBV1 to TRBJ1-1, with no clear D. This CDR3 spans 12 amino acids. The germline V gene has CDR1 NSQYPW and CDR2 LRSPGD (reference sequence). CDR3 region: CTRSAEQREVFF. CDR3 bases read: TGCACCCGCAGTGCAGAACAGAGAGAAGTCTTC.

In regard to this clone: Mouse gene names apply. The CDR3 is cut off 1 residue early in the read; its end comes from the germline J gene. The chain links TRBV5 to TRBJ1-4, with 10 bases matching TRBD1. CDR3 length equals 16 residues. Trimming cost V 0 bases and J 7 bases; bases outside gene matches: 5. CDR1 and CDR2 from the germline V gene are LGHNA and YNLKQL (reference sequence). The sequenced CDR3 bases are TGTGCCAGCAGCCAAGATGGACAGGGGGGCCCCGAAAGATTATTT. Translation: CASSQDGQGGPERLF. The full CDR3 protein reads CASSQDGQGGPERLFF.

About this clone: Mouse names are used for the genes. Sequencing ends 1 residue short of the CDR3 end; the germline J gene provides the rest. The chain recombines TRBV5 with TRBJ2-1; the match to TRBD2 covers 9 bases. Germline values: CDR1 LGHNA, CDR2 YNLKQL (reference sequence). Losses at the gene ends were 0 bases for V and 6 bases for J; bases not matched to a gene: 3. The CDR3 runs to 15 residues. The CDR3 protein is CASSQDWGGVAEQFF. The DNA read from the CDR3 is TGTGCCAGCAGCCAAGATTGGGGGGGCGTTGCTGAGCAGTTC.

On this clone itself: The listed genes are named as in mouse. The CDR3 goes on 1 residue after the read ends, and that part is filled in from the germline J gene. The J gene is TRBJ2-7, the V gene TRBV13-1; 7 bases agree with TRBD1. With 0 bases clipped from V and 0 bases from J, the junction kept 3 bases outside the gene matches. The CDR3 sequence is 15 residues long. Germline CDR1 NSHNY, CDR2 SYGAGN. CDR3 bases read: TGTGCCAGCAGTGATGCAGGGGGAAGCTCCTATGAACAGTAC. This codes for CASSDAGGSSYEQY. The CDR3, in full, reads CASSDAGGSSYEQYF.

To note about this clone: Genes and germline are mouse. The DNA ends 1 residue before the CDR3 does, and the rest of the CDR3 is filled in from the germline J gene. The J gene is TRBJ2-4, the V gene TRBV2; D gene ambiguous. The CDR3 loop spans 12 amino acids. Trimming shortened V by 5 bases and J by 1 base, and 4 bases separated the two germline ends. Germline V gene lookup returns CDR1 LGHNA and CDR2 YSYQKL. Incomplete CDR3 DNA: TGTGCCAGCAGCTCAGGTCAAAACACCTTGTAC. As protein: CASSSGQNTLY. The full CDR3 protein reads CASSSGQNTLYF.